One and the same sample provided the 28 T cell receptor beta chains below, sequenced in a study of neurological immune-mediated disorders. TCRdb fed the 5' RACE reads into MiXCR, producing one record per CDR3 protein. The sample has around 79,000 distinct CDR3 sequences; 13% to 15% are singletons. The sequencing input was PBMCs. These receptor sequences come from a woman aged 45-65 years in good health.

This clonotype was counted ten times or more. This chain links TRBV7-9 with TRBJ2-3; D remains ambiguous. The V and J ends lost 7 bases and 1 base respectively, with 9 bases between them. The CDR3 covers 13 residues. Per the germline V gene, CDR1 is SEHNR and CDR2 is FQNEAQ (reference sequence). The CDR3, as DNA: TGTGCCAGCATAAAGATGGGCACAGATACGCAGTATTTT. The encoded protein is CASIKMGTDTQYF. Based on the CDR3 plus reference TRBV7-9 and TRBJ2-3, the full variable domain is DTGVSQNPRHKITKRGQNVTFRCDPISEHNRLYWYRQTLGQGPEFLTYFQNEAQLEKSRLLSDRFSAERPKGSFSTLEIQRTEQGDSAMYLCASIKMGTDTQYFGPGTRLTVL.

This clonotype was recorded at least ten times. The rearrangement joins TRBV20-1 to TRBJ2-2; perhaps D is TRBD1 or TRBD2 (5 bases each). The CDR3 has 16 amino acids. V dropped 3 bases and J dropped 3 bases, with 17 bases sitting between them. Germline CDR1 is DFQATT and CDR2 is SNEGSKA (reference sequence). CDR3 sequence: CSARVVQGAHTGELFF. For the CDR3, the DNA is TGCAGTGCTAGGGTGGTTCAGGGAGCGCACACCGGGGAGCTGTTTTTT.

This clonotype was seen many times. The chain combines TRBV7-2 with TRBJ1-1; no clear D gene. This CDR3 region has 13 residues. In germline, CDR1 is SGHTA, CDR2 FQGNSA. Trimming cost V 5 bases and J 1 base, with 8 bases left between them. The CDR3 DNA reads TGTGCCAGCAGCGTACAAAGGAACACTGAAGCTTTCTTT. Its translation is CASSVQRNTEAFF.

This clonotype appeared many times. In DNA form, the CDR3 reads TGTGCCAGCAGCGGAATGGCTGGTCAGCCCCAGCATTTT. As protein: CASSGMAGQPQHF. The chain couples TRBV28 to TRBJ1-5, with unresolved D. Germline CDR1 MDHEN, CDR2 SYDVKM. V was shortened by 6 bases and J by 6 bases, with 12 bases between the two germline ends. This CDR3 contains 13 residues. The full variable domain, in which reference TRBV28 and TRBJ1-5 provide the parts outside the CDR3, is DVKVTQSSRYLVKRTGEKVFLECVQDMDHENMFWYRQDPGLGLRLIYFSYDVKMKEKGDIPEGYSVSREKKERFSLILESASTNQTSMYLCASSGMAGQPQHFGDGTRLSIL.

This clonotype has ten or more counts. This rearrangement joins TRBV7-2 to TRBJ2-1, with 9 bases identical to TRBD2. The CDR3 length is 15 residues. J was trimmed by 2 bases and V by 3 bases; bases with no gene match: 2. Germline V CDR1 and CDR2: SGHTA, FQGNSA. CDR3 amino acids: CASSFSGRAYNEQFF. The CDR3 nucleotides are TGTGCCAGCAGCTTTAGCGGGAGAGCCTACAATGAGCAGTTCTTC. The full variable domain, its missing parts supplied by reference TRBV7-2 and TRBJ2-1, is GAGVSQSPSNKVTEKGKDVELRCDPISGHTALYWYRQSLGQGLEFLIYFQGNSAPDKSGLPSDRFSAERTGGSVSTLTIQRTQQEDSAVYLCASSFSGRAYNEQFFGPGTRLTVL.

This clonotype was seen ten or more times. The genes are TRBV5-1 and TRBJ2-1, with D perhaps being TRBD1 or TRBD2 (5 bases each). Looked up from germline, CDR1 is SGHRS and CDR2 is YFSETQ. Trimming cost V 2 bases and J 0 bases, with 12 bases left between them. This CDR3 region has 16 residues. The CDR3 sequence is CASSLVGVISYNEQFF. The CDR3 DNA follows: TGCGCCAGCAGCTTAGTGGGGGTCATCTCCTACAATGAGCAGTTCTTC.

This clonotype was seen a handful of times. The gene calls are TRBV20-1 and TRBJ2-3; 12 positions match TRBD1. V was clipped by 5 bases and J by 5 bases; unmatched bases: 2. The germline V gene encodes CDR1 DFQATT and CDR2 SNEGSKA (reference sequence). The CDR3 contains 13 residues. The CDR3 DNA sequence: TGCAGTGCTGGGACAGGGGGCCGAGATACGCAGTATTTT. Residues: CSAGTGGRDTQYF.

This clonotype was seen ten or more times. The J gene is TRBJ2-1, the V gene TRBV20-1; 12 nucleotides line up with TRBD2. V was pared by 3 bases and J by 4 bases, with 4 bases of the junction left unmatched. Per the germline V gene, CDR1 is DFQATT and CDR2 is SNEGSKA (reference sequence). CDR3 length: 15 residues. CDR3 amino acids: CSARTTSGGYNEQFF. Here the CDR3 DNA reads TGCAGTGCTAGGACAACTAGCGGGGGGTACAATGAGCAGTTCTTC.

The CDR3 DNA reads TGTGCCAGCAGCCCGTCCGGGACAGGTGCTTACGAGCAGTACTTC. This gives the protein CASSPSGTGAYEQYF. The chain has TRBV14 and TRBJ2-7; TRBD1 matches at 8 bases. Germline CDR1 SGHDN, CDR2 FVKESK. This CDR3 contains 15 residues. Unmatched junction bases numbered 9, after V lost 4 bases and J lost 4 bases. The variable domain in full, completed from reference TRBV14 and TRBJ2-7, reads EAGVTQFPSHSVIEKGQTVTLRCDPISGHDNLYWYRRVMGKEIKFLLHFVKESKQDESGMPNNRFLAERTGGTYSTLKVQPAELEDSGVYFCASSPSGTGAYEQYFGPGTRLTVT.

This clonotype occurred many times. The genes are TRBV5-1 and TRBJ2-3; 9 positions agree with TRBD2. Germline lookup yields CDR1 SGHRS and CDR2 YFSETQ. The V and J ends lost 0 bases and 6 bases, in that order; junction bases with no gene match: 8. This CDR3 has 16 residues. DNA of the CDR3: TGCGCCAGCAGCTTGGCGTTAGCGGGAGTTGCGGATACGCAGTATTTT. Its protein is CASSLALAGVADTQYF. The full variable domain, in which reference TRBV5-1 and TRBJ2-3 provide the parts outside the CDR3, is KAGVTQTPRYLIKTRGQQVTLSCSPISGHRSVSWYQQTPGQGLQFLFEYFSETQRNKGNFPGRFSGRQFSNSRSEMNVSTLELGDSALYLCASSLALAGVADTQYFGPGTRLTVL.

This chain links TRBV6-5 with TRBJ1-5; possibly TRBD1 for D (5 bases). CDR1 and CDR2 (germline): MNHEY, SVGAGI. CDR3 length equals 13 residues. V lost 4 bases to trimming and J lost 6 bases, with 10 bases between them. CDR3 in DNA: TGTGCCAGCAGTTTAGCAGGGACTCAGCCCCAGCATTTT. Translation: CASSLAGTQPQHF.

This clonotype was recorded many times. The rearrangement joins TRBV14 to TRBJ1-1; no reliable D call. The CDR3 loop spans 13 amino acids. The ends were cut back, 2 bases at V and 0 bases at J, with 4 bases in the middle. CDR1 is SGHDN, CDR2 FVKESK, per germline. CDR3 amino acids: CASSQSLNTEAFF. CDR3 coding DNA: TGTGCCAGCAGCCAAAGCCTGAACACTGAAGCTTTCTTT. Supplemented by reference TRBV14 and TRBJ1-1, the full variable domain reads EAGVTQFPSHSVIEKGQTVTLRCDPISGHDNLYWYRRVMGKEIKFLLHFVKESKQDESGMPNNRFLAERTGGTYSTLKVQPAELEDSGVYFCASSQSLNTEAFFGQGTRLTVV.

The J gene is TRBJ1-4, the V gene TRBV7-2; D gene uncertain. Germline V gene data show CDR1 as SGHTA and CDR2 as FQGNSA. V lost 5 bases and J lost 4, with 11 bases in between. The length of the CDR3 is 14 residues. In DNA form, the CDR3 reads TGTGCCAGCAGCCAACGGACGGTTAATGAAAAACTGTTTTTT. As protein: CASSQRTVNEKLFF.

This clonotype was counted ten times or more. V gene TRBV28 combines with J gene TRBJ2-1, with a weak D call TRBD1 (6 bases). Per germline, CDR1 MDHEN and CDR2 SYDVKM. V lost 4 bases, J lost 4 bases, and 17 bases lay in between. The CDR3 has 16 amino acids. The CDR3 protein is CASSSPGQIVYNEQFF. CDR3 nucleotide sequence: TGTGCCAGCAGTTCGCCCGGACAGATCGTATACAATGAGCAGTTCTTC.

This clonotype was observed many times. The chain uses TRBV10-3 and TRBJ2-3; maybe TRBD1 (6 bases). The V gene lost 8 bases and the J gene lost 2 bases, with 11 bases spanning the gap. The CDR3 runs 13 residues. Germline CDR1 is ENHRY and CDR2 is SYGVKD. CDR3 amino acids: CAIRDTYTDTQYF. The CDR3 DNA follows: TGTGCCATCCGGGACACATACACAGATACGCAGTATTTT.

This clonotype was observed at least ten times. V usage is TRBV5-1 and J usage is TRBJ1-2; maybe TRBD1 (6 bases). The germline gives CDR1 SGHRS, CDR2 YFSETQ. Between the trimmed V and J ends, which lost 7 bases and 4 bases, there was a span of 20 bases. The CDR3 runs to 15 residues. CDR3: CASRLLRDTAYGYTF. The CDR3 bases are TGCGCCAGCCGCCTCTTGCGGGACACTGCCTATGGCTACACCTTC.

In this sample, this clonotype turned up many times. The rearrangement links TRBV20-1 to TRBJ1-3, with TRBD1 as a possible D gene (6 bases). In germline, CDR1 is DFQATT, CDR2 SNEGSKA (reference sequence). Trimming left V 6 bases short and J 0 bases short, with 12 bases between. CDR3 length: 14 residues. This CDR3 is CSALDRTSGNTIYF. The CDR3 nucleotides are TGCAGTGCCCTGGACAGAACCTCTGGAAACACCATATATTTT.

This clonotype was found many times. V gene TRBV20-1 combines with J gene TRBJ2-5, with D uncertain. Trimming pared 6 bases from V and 2 bases from J, leaving 16 bases between. The CDR3 is 14 residues long. Germline CDR1 and CDR2: DFQATT and SNEGSKA (reference sequence). CDR3 sequence reads: CSASISGVQETQYF. The CDR3 DNA sequence: TGCAGTGCCAGCATTTCGGGTGTACAAGAGACCCAGTACTTC.

In this sample, this clonotype turned up many times. CDR3 sequence reads: CASSPAFPRGVTYEQYF. The DNA of the CDR3 is TGCGCCAGCAGCCCCGCGTTTCCCAGGGGTGTAACCTACGAGCAGTACTTC. J is TRBJ2-7 and V is TRBV5-1, with D possibly TRBD1 on 6 matching bases. V lost 4 bases and J lost 2, with 22 bases in between. Germline CDR1 SGHRS, CDR2 YFSETQ. The CDR3 runs to 17 residues.

There are a few counts of this clonotype. The chain recombines TRBV2 with TRBJ2-1; TRBD1 matches at 8 bases. Germline assignment: CDR1 SNHLY and CDR2 FYNNEI. The CDR3 length is 14 residues. Unmatched junction bases numbered 11, after V lost 7 bases and J lost 9 bases. The CDR3 sequence: CASTWNRGESEQFF. DNA of the CDR3: TGTGCCAGCACCTGGAACAGGGGGGAGAGTGAGCAGTTCTTC.

J is TRBJ2-1 and V is TRBV20-1; D call uncertain. Per the germline V gene, CDR1 is DFQATT and CDR2 is SNEGSKA (reference sequence). This CDR3 has 11 residues. Trimming removed 4 bases from V and 8 bases from J, with 9 bases in between. The CDR3 spells CSAMDHYEQFF. The CDR3, as DNA: TGCAGTGCTATGGACCACTATGAGCAGTTCTTC.

This clonotype came up many times. This chain connects TRBV7-2 to TRBJ1-5; D is possibly TRBD1 (5 bases). Germline lookup yields CDR1 SGHTA and CDR2 FQGNSA. The length of the CDR3 is 16 residues. V was clipped by 2 bases and J by 0 bases, with 11 bases between them. The CDR3 DNA follows: TGTGCCAGCAGCTTACCAGGGACCTATAGCAATCAGCCCCAGCATTTT. Amino acids: CASSLPGTYSNQPQHF.

This clonotype was seen at least ten times. The gene calls are TRBV20-1 and TRBJ1-1; D is uncertain. CDR1 is DFQATT and CDR2 is SNEGSKA in the germline V gene (reference sequence). This CDR3 has 13 residues. V was clipped by 6 bases and J by 0 bases, with 11 bases between them. The CDR3: CSAKDDMNTEAFF. DNA for the CDR3: TGCAGTGCCAAGGACGACATGAACACTGAAGCTTTCTTT.

This clonotype has ten or more counts. V usage is TRBV5-1 and J usage is TRBJ2-6, with a possible D match to TRBD1 (5 bases). The germline gives CDR1 SGHRS, CDR2 YFSETQ. The CDR3 is 15 amino acids. Between the trimmed V and J ends, which lost 3 bases and 0 bases, there was a span of 7 bases. The CDR3 sequence is CASSSDSSGANVLTF. CDR3 nucleotides: TGCGCCAGCAGCTCCGACAGCTCTGGGGCCAACGTCCTGACTTTC.

The chain couples TRBV3-1 to TRBJ2-3; D may be TRBD2 (5 bases). The CDR3 has 16 residues. V was shortened by 3 bases and J by 1 base, with 14 bases between the two germline ends. Germline assignment: CDR1 LGHDT and CDR2 YNNKEL (reference sequence). CDR3: CASSQGLTGGTDTQYF. CDR3 nucleotides: TGTGCCAGCAGCCAGGGCCTCACCGGGGGCACAGATACGCAGTATTTT.

This clonotype was seen at least ten times. This chain joins TRBV9 and TRBJ2-4, with D possibly TRBD2 on 6 matching bases. The CDR3 totals 14 residues. In germline, CDR1 is SGDLS, CDR2 YYNGEE. V shed 3 bases and J shed 8 bases, with 15 bases lying between them. The chain's CDR3 is CASSAPTGGDIQYF. The CDR3 region has the DNA TGTGCCAGCAGCGCACCAACCGGAGGGGACATTCAGTACTTC.

This clonotype occurred many times. This sequence joins TRBV29-1 and TRBJ2-3; a weak D match, TRBD1 (5 bases). V was trimmed by 1 base and J by 1 base, leaving 9 bases between them. From germline, CDR1 is SQVTM and CDR2 ANQGSEA. The CDR3 extends over 14 amino acids. This CDR3 reads CSVEGGGGTDTQYF. CDR3 DNA sequence: TGCAGCGTTGAAGGGGGCGGCGGCACAGATACGCAGTATTTT.

This chain uses TRBV6-5 with TRBJ2-1, with D possibly being TRBD2 (5 bases). The CDR3 loop spans 14 amino acids. The V gene lost 6 bases and the J gene lost 2 bases, with 11 bases spanning the gap. CDR1 is MNHEY and CDR2 is SVGAGI in the germline V gene. CDR3 nucleotide sequence: TGTGCCAGCAGAGGAGAGGGCGCCTACAATGAGCAGTTCTTC. Its protein product is CASRGEGAYNEQFF.